These 20 T cell receptor beta chains were sequenced from one sample in a study of long-term antiretroviral therapy in people with HIV. With survey level as its setting, the immunoSEQ assay was v3.0. Data came from immunoSEQ multiplex PCR; TCRdb stores just in-frame clones and leaves some out. This table holds approximately 18,000 clones, around 74% found once. The sample in question was unsorted PBMCs, obtained 2.1 to 2.2 years before starting antiretroviral therapy. The receptors come from a man aged 30 to 45 with HIV.

This clone was seen only once. This rearrangement joins TRBV5-3 to TRBJ1-1, with D hard to call. TRBV5-3 is given ORF status, its function remaining uncertain. V was cut by 1 base and J by 1 base, with 11 bases left in between. The CDR3 is 15 residues long. Written as DNA, the CDR3 is TGTGCCAGAAGCTTGAAAGTGGACGAGAACACTGAAGCTTTCTTT. This sequence encodes CARSLKVDENTEAFF.

The chain combines TRBV5-6 with TRBJ2-7, with D possibly being TRBD1 (5 bases). The V and J ends lost 4 bases and 4 bases respectively, with 21 bases between them. There are 16 residues in the CDR3. Germline CDR1 and CDR2: SGHDT and YYEEEE. CDR3 DNA: TGTGCCAGCAGCCTGGGTAGGCAGGGCTTGTCTTACGAGCAGTACTTC. Encoded protein: CASSLGRQGLSYEQYF. Filled out from reference TRBV5-6 and TRBJ2-7, the complete variable domain reads DAGVTQSPTHLIKTRGQQVTLRCSPKSGHDTVSWYQQALGQGPQFIFQYYEEEERQRGNFPDRFSGHQFPNYSSELNVNALLLGDSALYLCASSLGRQGLSYEQYFGPGTRLTVT.

V gene TRBV27 combines with J gene TRBJ2-1; 11 nucleotides line up with TRBD2. Trimming removed 5 bases from V and 5 bases from J; junction bases left unmatched: 5. The CDR3 has 15 residues. The germline gives CDR1 MNHEY, CDR2 SMNVEV (reference sequence). For the CDR3, the DNA is TGTGCCAGCAGTCCCGGGACTAGCGGTAACAATGAGCAGTTCTTC. It is translated as CASSPGTSGNNEQFF.

The chain has TRBV6-5 and TRBJ1-5; a possible D gene is TRBD1 (5 bases). There are 14 residues in the CDR3. V was pared by 6 bases and J by 7 bases, with 16 bases between. CDR1 is MNHEY, CDR2 SVGAGI, per germline. The CDR3 loop is CASSRDLGGQPQHF. CDR3 nucleotides: TGTGCCAGCAGCCGGGACCTGGGAGGACAGCCCCAGCATTTT.

V usage is TRBV30 and J usage is TRBJ2-5; 10 nucleotides agree with TRBD1. CDR1 and CDR2 from the germline V gene are GTSNPN and SVGIG (reference sequence). The CDR3 has 14 residues. With V trimmed by 0 bases and J by 5 bases, 3 bases remained unmatched. The CDR3 DNA sequence: TGTGCCTGGAGTGTACGGGACAGGGGTGAGACCCAGTACTTC. Its protein is CAWSVRDRGETQYF.

The CDR3 DNA sequence: TGTGCCAGCAGCCCGGGCTCCGTCTATGGCTACACCTTC. Translation: CASSPGSVYGYTF. The rearrangement links TRBV4-2 to TRBJ1-2; D is unclear. This CDR3 has 13 residues. The germline gives CDR1 LGHNA, CDR2 YNFKEQ. Trimming cost V 4 bases and J 4 bases, with 10 bases left between them.

Concerning this clone: One junction end disagrees with the germline gene, perhaps due to a read error. The gene calls are TRBV7-9 and TRBJ2-7, with a tentative D call TRBD1 (5 bases). This CDR3 has 16 residues. Germline V gives CDR1 SEHNR, CDR2 FQNEAQ (reference sequence). The chain's CDR3 is CASSQEMTAATYEQYF. For the CDR3, the DNA is TGCGCCAGCAGCCAAGAAATGACAGCAGCAACCTACGAGCAGTACTTC.

The rearrangement joins TRBV9 to TRBJ2-2, with TRBD2 matching over 8 bases. The CDR3 has 19 amino acids. CDR1 is SGDLS, CDR2 YYNGEE, per germline. V lost 4 bases and J lost 0; bases outside the gene matches: 14. The CDR3 region is CASSPSGGRSPTNTGELFF. The CDR3 region has the DNA TGTGCCAGCAGCCCCTCGGGGGGGAGGTCCCCAACGAACACCGGGGAGCTGTTTTTT.

The V gene is TRBV18, the J gene TRBJ2-1; 7 bases map to TRBD2. CDR3 length: 14 amino acids. V trimming: 2 bases; J trimming: 4 bases; junction bases outside the gene matches: 2. Germline V gives CDR1 KGHSH, CDR2 LQKENI. The CDR3 loop is CASSPDGGYNEQFF. CDR3 DNA sequence: TGTGCCAGCTCACCAGACGGGGGGTACAATGAGCAGTTCTTC.

This chain connects TRBV30 to TRBJ2-7, with 11 bases matching TRBD2. Losses at the gene ends were 0 bases for V and 2 bases for J; bases not matched to a gene: 3. CDR3 size: 15 residues. Per germline, CDR1 GTSNPN and CDR2 SVGIG (reference sequence). CDR3 sequence reads: CAWSVGGLAAYEQYF. The CDR3 nucleotides read TGTGCCTGGAGTGTAGGGGGACTAGCGGCCTACGAGCAGTACTTC.

This chain uses TRBV7-9 with TRBJ1-4; unclear D gene. Germline assignment: CDR1 SEHNR and CDR2 FQNEAQ (reference sequence). The CDR3 is made up of 13 amino acids. The ends were cut back, 6 bases at V and 8 bases at J, with 13 bases in the middle. For the CDR3, the DNA is TGTGCCAGCAGGCACCCGGGCGCGGAAAAACTGTTTTTT. Translating it yields CASRHPGAEKLFF.

The CDR3 region is CASSQSPSYEQYF. The CDR3, as DNA: TGTGCCAGCAGCCAATCGCCCAGCTACGAGCAGTACTTC. This sequence joins TRBV4-2 and TRBJ2-7; no definite D call. Trimming left V 2 bases short and J 3 bases short, with 8 bases between. Germline assignment: CDR1 LGHNA and CDR2 YNFKEQ. There are 13 residues in the CDR3.

This rearrangement joins TRBV12-5 to TRBJ2-6, with D perhaps TRBD2 (6 bases). This CDR3 is built from 15 residues. Germline V gene lookup returns CDR1 LGHNT and CDR2 FRNRAP. V dropped 2 bases and J dropped 2 bases, with 7 bases sitting between them. CDR3 DNA: TGTGCTAGTGGTTTGACGGGGGCTGGGGCCAACGTCCTGACTTTC. Its translation is CASGLTGAGANVLTF.

This clone was seen only a few times. The chain has TRBV19 and TRBJ2-7, with TRBD2 as a possible D gene (7 bases). From germline, CDR1 is LNHDA and CDR2 SQIVND (reference sequence). The CDR3 extends over 17 amino acids. Trimming shortened V by 7 bases and J by 2 bases, and 24 bases separated the two germline ends. This chain's CDR3 is CASTPKWDRGGTYEQYF. In DNA, the CDR3 is TGTGCCAGTACTCCGAAGTGGGATAGGGGGGGCACCTACGAGCAGTACTTC.

The gene calls are TRBV18 and TRBJ1-1; D remains ambiguous. Per the germline V gene, CDR1 is KGHSH and CDR2 is LQKENI. The CDR3 is 16 amino acids. Trimming took off 3 bases at V and 0 bases at J, with 14 bases between the two ends. This CDR3 is CASSPFRPPLNTEAFF. CDR3 nucleotides: TGTGCCAGCTCACCCTTCAGGCCACCCCTGAACACTGAAGCTTTCTTT.

V is TRBV2 and J is TRBJ1-2; TRBD1 aligns across 9 bases. The CDR3 covers 16 residues. CDR1 is SNHLY, CDR2 FYNNEI, per germline. The junction had 15 bases not matched to a gene; V was cut back by 7 bases and J by 6 bases. The DNA of the CDR3 is TGTGCCAGCAATTCCGCGTTGACAGGGGGAGAGGATGGCTACACCTTC. Translation: CASNSALTGGEDGYTF.

This clone was counted between two and nine times. This rearrangement joins TRBV11-3 to TRBJ2-2; D might be TRBD1 (6 bases). V gave up 3 bases and J gave up 8 bases, with 7 bases separating them. Germline V gives CDR1 SGHNT, CDR2 YENEEA. The CDR3 runs 12 residues. The CDR3: CASSFGQGELFF. As DNA, the CDR3 is TGTGCCAGCAGCTTTGGACAGGGGGAGCTGTTTTTT.

The J gene is TRBJ2-7, the V gene TRBV7-2; no firm D call. CDR1 and CDR2 (germline): SGHTA, FQGNSA. The V end lost 5 bases, the J end lost 0 bases, and 5 bases lay between the germline ends. This CDR3 contains 12 residues. This CDR3 reads CASSQSSYEQYF. Written as DNA, the CDR3 is TGTGCCAGCAGCCAAAGCTCCTACGAGCAGTACTTC.

The chain employs TRBV9 and TRBJ2-3; 9 nucleotides agree with TRBD2. Germline V gene lookup returns CDR1 SGDLS and CDR2 YYNGEE. The J segment lost 0 bases and the V segment lost 0 bases, leaving 5 bases of the junction unmatched. The CDR3 loop spans 17 amino acids. The CDR3, as DNA: TGTGCCAGCAGCGTAGTCCCTAGCGGGGATAGCACAGATACGCAGTATTTT. The encoded protein is CASSVVPSGDSTDTQYF.

The chain carries TRBV6-5 and TRBJ1-2; D might be TRBD1 (6 bases). Trimming removed 5 bases at V and 7 bases at J, with 11 bases between. Germline loops: CDR1 MNHEY, CDR2 SVGAGI. The CDR3 loop spans 12 amino acids. For the CDR3, the DNA is TGTGCCAGCAGTGGGAACAGGGTTGGCTACACCTTC. Translated: CASSGNRVGYTF.